The entry that follows covers one TCR beta chain sequence. This entry belongs to a study of blood T cell repertoires in COVID-19. Study-wide background: The cDNA or gDNA used as material had been derived from T cells, B-cell-depleted T cells, or PBMCs.

The authors' processing: Nucleated cell counts were estimated from reference gene primer amplification. Using immunoSEQ multiplex PCR, the repertoire was profiled, and TCRdb retains in-frame clones only, with some absent. V and J calls and clone size come straight from that table; D and trimming were deduced from the DNA. The table includes about 180,000 clones, about 80% detected once. This CDR3 has 16 residues. CDR1 is MNHNY, CDR2 SVGAGI, per germline (reference sequence). V dropped 8 bases and J dropped 5; count of bases not matched to a gene: 14. Enrollees, about 18 to 95 years old, lived in about two dozen US areas. Exposed volunteers were people who met a COVID-19 case within 2 weeks before study entry.

Sequenced material: PBMCs or T cells enriched from blood (not recorded which). The source of this sequence is a man aged 60 to 69 who had been exposed to COVID-19. The chain links TRBV6-6 to TRBJ2-5; 10 positions agree with TRBD2. In DNA, the CDR3 is TGTGCCAGCGCCGGGGCAGCGGGAGGGCCAAGGGAGACCCAGTACTTC. Translation gives CASAGAAGGPRETQYF.